This T cell receptor (beta chain) was recorded in a study of blood T cell repertoires in COVID-19. V was trimmed by 4 bases and J by 6 bases, leaving 14 bases between them. The length of the CDR3 is 14 residues. The germline V gene has CDR1 LGHDT and CDR2 YNNKEL (reference sequence). Clones were read by immunoSEQ multiplex PCR, and TCRdb kept only the in-frame ones, dropping some. The table lists fewer than 400,000 clones, around 84% of them singletons. This chain joins TRBV3-1 (or the pseudogene TRBV3-2) and TRBJ2-3; tentatively, D is TRBD2 (5 bases). This clonotype was obtained from a human donor in a cohort sampled during active COVID-19. The sample comprised peripheral blood. The CDR3 DNA sequence: TGTGCCAGCAGCCCGAGGGTTCCGCCTGATACGCAGTATTTT. Protein sequence: CASSPRVPPDTQYF.